This TCR beta chain was found in a study of Graves' ophthalmopathy and Graves' hyperthyroidism. This clonotype was observed at least ten times. RNA transcripts yielded amplified TCR beta CDR3 regions. Scientists carried out first-round RT-PCR using HTBI primers and then a second-round multiplex PCR. One entry per CDR3 protein, called by TCRdb with MiXCR from the multiplex PCR reads. The table has about half a million distinct CDR3 sequences, roughly 14% seen once; the top ten hold 8% to 10%. Trimming removed 2 bases from V and 5 bases from J, with 6 bases in between. In germline, CDR1 is SQVTM, CDR2 ANQGSEA. CDR3 size: 11 residues.

This receptor was identified in a woman between 25 and 40 years old with Graves' ophthalmopathy. Sequenced input: blood. This chain joins TRBV29-1 and TRBJ2-5; D is ambiguous. The CDR3 protein is CSVESKETQYF. Here the CDR3 DNA reads TGCAGCGTTGAATCAAAGGAGACCCAGTACTTC.